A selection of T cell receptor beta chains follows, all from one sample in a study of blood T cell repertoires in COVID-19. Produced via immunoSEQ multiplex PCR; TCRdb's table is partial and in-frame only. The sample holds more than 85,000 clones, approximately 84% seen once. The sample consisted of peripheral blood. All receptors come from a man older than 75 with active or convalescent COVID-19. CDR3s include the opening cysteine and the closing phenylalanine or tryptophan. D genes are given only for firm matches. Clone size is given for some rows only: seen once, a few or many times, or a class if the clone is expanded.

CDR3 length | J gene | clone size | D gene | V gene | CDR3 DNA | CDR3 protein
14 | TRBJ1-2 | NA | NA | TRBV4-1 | TGCGCCAGCAGATCCCCAGGGGTAAACTATGGCTACACCTTC | CASRSPGVNYGYTF
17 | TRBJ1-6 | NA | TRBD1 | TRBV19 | TGTGCCAGTAGTACGATGGAGACAGGGGATTTTAATTCACCCCTCCACTTT | CASSTMETGDFNSPLHF
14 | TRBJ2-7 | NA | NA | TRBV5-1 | TGCGCCAGCAGACAAGAACAGGGACGCGACGAGCAGTACTTC | CASRQEQGRDEQYF
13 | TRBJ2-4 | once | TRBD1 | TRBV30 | TGTGCCTGGAGTGTAGGGACAGTTGGCATTCAGTACTTC | CAWSVGTVGIQYF
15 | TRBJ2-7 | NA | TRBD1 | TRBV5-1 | TGCGCCAGCAGCTTGGGTGGGACAGGGGCCTACGAGCAGTACTTC | CASSLGGTGAYEQYF
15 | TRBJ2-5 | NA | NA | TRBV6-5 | TGTGCCAGCAGTTACTCGGAGGGGAGAGGAGAGACCCAGTACTTC | CASSYSEGRGETQYF
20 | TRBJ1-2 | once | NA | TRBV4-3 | TGCGCCAGCAGCCAAGATCTTCGTCGCGCAGGGGCTGGTGGGGTCTATGGCTACACCTTC | CASSQDLRRAGAGGVYGYTF
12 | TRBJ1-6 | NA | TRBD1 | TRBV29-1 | TGCAGCGTCGGGACAGATAATTCACCCCTCCACTTT | CSVGTDNSPLHF
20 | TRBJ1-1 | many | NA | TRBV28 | TGTGCCAGCAGCACGATTGCCCACCTCTTGGACCCGCCCGCCAACAGGGAAGCTTTCTTT | CASSTIAHLLDPPANREAFF
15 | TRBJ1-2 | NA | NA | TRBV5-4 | TGTGCCAGCAGCTCCGGCGGGGGTAAGAACTATGGCTACACCTTC | CASSSGGGKNYGYTF
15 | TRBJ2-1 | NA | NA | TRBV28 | TGTGCCAGCAGTTTATGGGGGGCAGGAGACAATGAGCAGTTCTTC | CASSLWGAGDNEQFF
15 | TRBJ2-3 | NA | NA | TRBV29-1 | TGCAGCGTTGAAGGTGGAGGGGCTAGCACAGATACGCAGTATTTT | CSVEGGGASTDTQYF
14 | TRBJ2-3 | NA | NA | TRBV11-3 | TGTGCCAGCAGCTTCGGGACTAGCACAGATACGCAGTATTTT | CASSFGTSTDTQYF
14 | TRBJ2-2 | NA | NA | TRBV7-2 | TGTGCCAGCAGCCTTAATAGCGGCGCCGGGGAGCTGTTTTTT | CASSLNSGAGELFF
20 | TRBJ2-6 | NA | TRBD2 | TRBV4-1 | TGCGCCAGCAGTAGGATGGCCGGGACTAGCGGGGGGTCTGGGGCCAACGTCCTGACTTTC | CASSRMAGTSGGSGANVLTF
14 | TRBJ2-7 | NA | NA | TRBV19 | TGTGCCAGTAGCGCAATGGCCAATTCTCCCGAGCAGTACTTC | CASSAMANSPEQYF
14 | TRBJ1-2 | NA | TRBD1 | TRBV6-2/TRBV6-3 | TGTGCCAGCAGTTACTCGGACAGGGGCTATGGCTACACCTTC | CASSYSDRGYGYTF
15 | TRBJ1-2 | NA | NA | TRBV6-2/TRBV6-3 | TGTGCCAGCAGTTACTCGAGCCCGGGAGTCTATGGCTACACCTTC | CASSYSSPGVYGYTF
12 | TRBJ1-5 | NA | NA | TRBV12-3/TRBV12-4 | TGTGCCAGCAGTTTTCAAAATCAGCCCCAGCATTTT | CASSFQNQPQHF
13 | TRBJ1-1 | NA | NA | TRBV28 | TGTGCCAGCAGTCAGGACTTTGACACTGAAGCTTTCTTT | CASSQDFDTEAFF
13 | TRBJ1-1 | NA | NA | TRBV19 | TGTGCCAGTAGTACCGAGCTGAACACTGAAGCTTTCTTT | CASSTELNTEAFF
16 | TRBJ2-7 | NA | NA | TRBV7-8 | TGTGCCAGCAGCTTACGACAGGACAGTACTTTCTACGAGCAGTACTTC | CASSLRQDSTFYEQYF
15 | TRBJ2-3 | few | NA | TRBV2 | TGTGCCAGCAGTGAAGGGGCTGTCAGCACAGATACGCAGTATTTT | CASSEGAVSTDTQYF
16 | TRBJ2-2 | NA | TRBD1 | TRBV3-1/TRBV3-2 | TGTGCCAGCAGGGATTCCGGGACAGGGGTAACCGGGGAGCTGTTTTTT | CASRDSGTGVTGELFF
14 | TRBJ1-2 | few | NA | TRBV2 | TGTGCCAGCCGAGGGCTGCTAATCACCTATGGCTACACCTTC | CASRGLLITYGYTF